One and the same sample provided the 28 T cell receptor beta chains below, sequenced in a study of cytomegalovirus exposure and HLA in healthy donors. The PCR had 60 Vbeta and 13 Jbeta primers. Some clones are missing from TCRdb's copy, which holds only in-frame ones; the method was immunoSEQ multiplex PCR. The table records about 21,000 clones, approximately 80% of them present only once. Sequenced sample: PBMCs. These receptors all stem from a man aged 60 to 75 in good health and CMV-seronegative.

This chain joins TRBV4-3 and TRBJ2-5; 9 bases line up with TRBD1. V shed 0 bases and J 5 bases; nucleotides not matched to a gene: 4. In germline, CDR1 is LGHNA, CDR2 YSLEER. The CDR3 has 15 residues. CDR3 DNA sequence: TGCGCCAGCAGCCAAGAAAGGACAGGGGTGGAGACCCAGTACTTC. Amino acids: CASSQERTGVETQYF.

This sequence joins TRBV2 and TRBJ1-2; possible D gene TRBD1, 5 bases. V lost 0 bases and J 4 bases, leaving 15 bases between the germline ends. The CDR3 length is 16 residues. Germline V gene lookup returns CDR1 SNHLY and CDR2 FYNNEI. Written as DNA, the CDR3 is TGTGCCAGCAGTGAAGCAGGGGTTGGAGCCCCCTATGGCTACACCTTC. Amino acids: CASSEAGVGAPYGYTF.

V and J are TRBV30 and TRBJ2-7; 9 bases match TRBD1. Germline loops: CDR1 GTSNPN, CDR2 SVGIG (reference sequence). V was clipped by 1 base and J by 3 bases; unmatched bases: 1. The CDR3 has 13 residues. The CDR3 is CAWSADRGYEQYF. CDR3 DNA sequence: TGTGCCTGGAGTGCGGACAGGGGCTACGAGCAGTACTTC.

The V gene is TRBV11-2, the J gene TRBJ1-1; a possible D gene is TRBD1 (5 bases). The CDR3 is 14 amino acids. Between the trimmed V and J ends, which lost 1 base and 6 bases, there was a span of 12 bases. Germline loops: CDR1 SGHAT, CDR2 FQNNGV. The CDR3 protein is CASSLARTIPEAFF. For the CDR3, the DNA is TGTGCCAGCAGCTTAGCCCGGACAATTCCTGAAGCTTTCTTT.

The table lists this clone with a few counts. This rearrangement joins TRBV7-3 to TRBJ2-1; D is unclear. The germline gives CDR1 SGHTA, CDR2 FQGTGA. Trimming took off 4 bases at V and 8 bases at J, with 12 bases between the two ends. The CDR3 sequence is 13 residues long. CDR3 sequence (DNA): TGTGCCAGCAGCTCTACCTTTTCCGATGAGCAGTTCTTC. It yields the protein CASSSTFSDEQFF. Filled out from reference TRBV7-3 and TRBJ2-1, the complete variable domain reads GAGVSQTPSNKVTEKGKYVELRCDPISGHTALYWYRQSLGQGPEFLIYFQGTGAADDSGLPNDRFFAVRPEGSVSTLKIQRTERGDSAVYLCASSSTFSDEQFFGPGTRLTVL.

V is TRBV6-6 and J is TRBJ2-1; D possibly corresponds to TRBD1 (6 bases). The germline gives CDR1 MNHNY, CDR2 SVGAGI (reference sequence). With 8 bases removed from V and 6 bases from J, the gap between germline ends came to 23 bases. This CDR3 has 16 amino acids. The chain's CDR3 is CASYQTGGTFPNEQFF. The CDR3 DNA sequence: TGTGCCAGCTATCAGACAGGCGGCACGTTTCCCAATGAGCAGTTCTTC.

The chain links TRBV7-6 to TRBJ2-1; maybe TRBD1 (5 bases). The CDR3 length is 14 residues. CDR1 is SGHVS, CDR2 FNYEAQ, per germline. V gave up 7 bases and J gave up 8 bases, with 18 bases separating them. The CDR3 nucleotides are TGTGCCAGCATCGATCAGGGTGGCGAGGATGAGCAGTTCTTC. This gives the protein CASIDQGGEDEQFF.

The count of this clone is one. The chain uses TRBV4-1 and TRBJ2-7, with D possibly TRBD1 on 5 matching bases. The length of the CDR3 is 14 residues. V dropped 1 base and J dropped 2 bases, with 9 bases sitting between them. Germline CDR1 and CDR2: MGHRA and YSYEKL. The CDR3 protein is CASSQVQGPYEQYF. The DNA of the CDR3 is TGCGCCAGCAGCCAAGTTCAGGGTCCCTACGAGCAGTACTTC.

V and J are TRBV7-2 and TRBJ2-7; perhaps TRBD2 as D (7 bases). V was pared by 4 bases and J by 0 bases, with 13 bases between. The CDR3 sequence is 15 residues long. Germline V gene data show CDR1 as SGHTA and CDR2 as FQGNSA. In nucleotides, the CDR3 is TGTGCCAGCAGCTACATGGGGGGGCCCTCCTACGAGCAGTACTTC. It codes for CASSYMGGPSYEQYF.

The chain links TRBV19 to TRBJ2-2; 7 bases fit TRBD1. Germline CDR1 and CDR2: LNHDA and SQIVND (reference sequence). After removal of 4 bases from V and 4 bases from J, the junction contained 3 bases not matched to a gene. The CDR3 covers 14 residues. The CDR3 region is CASSTDRRTGELFF. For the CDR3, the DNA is TGTGCCAGTAGTACGGACAGGCGCACCGGGGAGCTGTTTTTT.

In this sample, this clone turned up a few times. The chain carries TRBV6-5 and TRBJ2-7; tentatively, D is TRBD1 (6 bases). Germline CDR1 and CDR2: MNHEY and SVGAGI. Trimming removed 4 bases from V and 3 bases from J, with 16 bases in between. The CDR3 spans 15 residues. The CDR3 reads CASSLGNRAHYEQYF. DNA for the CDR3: TGTGCCAGCAGTTTGGGTAACAGGGCACACTACGAGCAGTACTTC.

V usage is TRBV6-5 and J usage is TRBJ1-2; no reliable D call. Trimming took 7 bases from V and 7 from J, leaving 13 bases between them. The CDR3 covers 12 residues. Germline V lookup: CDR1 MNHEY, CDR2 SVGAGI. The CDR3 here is CASTRGGGGYTF. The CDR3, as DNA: TGTGCCAGCACCCGGGGTGGCGGTGGCTACACCTTC.

The CDR3, as DNA: TGTGCCAGCAGTGAAACGGACAGGGGGGGTCGAGCGACCCAGTACTTC. Translated: CASSETDRGGRATQYF. The chain recombines TRBV6-1 with TRBJ2-5; the match to TRBD1 covers 10 bases. The CDR3 covers 16 residues. V trimming: 2 bases; J trimming: 7 bases; junction bases outside the gene matches: 10. Germline values: CDR1 MNHNS, CDR2 SASEGT.

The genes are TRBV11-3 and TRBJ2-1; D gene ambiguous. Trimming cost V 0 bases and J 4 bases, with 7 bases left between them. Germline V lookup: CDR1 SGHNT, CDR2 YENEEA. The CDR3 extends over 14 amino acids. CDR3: CASSLDRRYNEQFF. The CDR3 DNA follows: TGTGCCAGCAGCTTAGATCGGCGGTACAATGAGCAGTTCTTC. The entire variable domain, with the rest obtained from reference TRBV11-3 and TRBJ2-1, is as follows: EAGVVQSPRYKIIEKKQPVAFWCNPISGHNTLYWYLQNLGQGPELLIRYENEEAVDDSQLPKDRFSAERLKGVDSTLKIQPAELGDSAVYLCASSLDRRYNEQFFGPGTRLTVL.

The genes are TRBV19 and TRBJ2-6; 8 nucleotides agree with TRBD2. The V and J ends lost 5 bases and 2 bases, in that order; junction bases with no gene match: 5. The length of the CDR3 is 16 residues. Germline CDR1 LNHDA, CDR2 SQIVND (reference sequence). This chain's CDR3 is CASSRSGGAGANVLTF. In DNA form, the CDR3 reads TGTGCCAGTAGTCGAAGCGGGGGCGCTGGGGCCAACGTCCTGACTTTC.

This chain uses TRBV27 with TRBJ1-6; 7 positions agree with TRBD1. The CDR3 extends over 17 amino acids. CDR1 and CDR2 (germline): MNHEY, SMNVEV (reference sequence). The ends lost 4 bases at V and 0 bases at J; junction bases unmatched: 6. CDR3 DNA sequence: TGTGCCAGCAGTTCATTATGGGACAGCTCCTATAATTCACCCCTCCACTTT. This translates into CASSSLWDSSYNSPLHF.

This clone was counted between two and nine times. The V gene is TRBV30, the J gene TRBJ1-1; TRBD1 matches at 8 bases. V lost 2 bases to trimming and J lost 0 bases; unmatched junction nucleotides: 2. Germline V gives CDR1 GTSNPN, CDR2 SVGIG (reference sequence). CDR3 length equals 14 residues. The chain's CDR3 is CAWSTGGLNTEAFF. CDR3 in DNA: TGTGCCTGGAGTACAGGGGGATTGAACACTGAAGCTTTCTTT.

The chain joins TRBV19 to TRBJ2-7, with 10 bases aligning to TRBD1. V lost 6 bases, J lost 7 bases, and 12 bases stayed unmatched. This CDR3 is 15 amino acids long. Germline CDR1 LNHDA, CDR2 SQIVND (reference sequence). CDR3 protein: CASSGLQTGGAEQYF. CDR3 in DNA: TGTGCCAGTAGCGGGCTCCAGACAGGGGGCGCGGAGCAGTACTTC. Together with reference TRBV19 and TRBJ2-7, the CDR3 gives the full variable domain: DGGITQSPKYLFRKEGQNVTLSCEQNLNHDAMYWYRQDPGQGLRLIYYSQIVNDFQKGDIAEGYSVSREKKESFPLTVTSAQKNPTAFYLCASSGLQTGGAEQYFGPGTRLTVT.

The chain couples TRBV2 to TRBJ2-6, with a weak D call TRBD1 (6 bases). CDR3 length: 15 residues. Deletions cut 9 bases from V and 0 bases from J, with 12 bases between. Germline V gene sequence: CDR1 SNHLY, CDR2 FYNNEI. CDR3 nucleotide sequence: TGTGCCAGTGGGGTAGGGGGCTCTGGGGCCAACGTCCTGACTTTC. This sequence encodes CASGVGGSGANVLTF.

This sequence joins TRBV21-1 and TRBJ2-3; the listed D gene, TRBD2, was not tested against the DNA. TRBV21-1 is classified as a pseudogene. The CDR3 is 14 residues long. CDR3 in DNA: TGTGCCAGCAGAGAGGGAGGGCCTGGAGATACGCAGTATTTT. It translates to CASREGGPGDTQYF.

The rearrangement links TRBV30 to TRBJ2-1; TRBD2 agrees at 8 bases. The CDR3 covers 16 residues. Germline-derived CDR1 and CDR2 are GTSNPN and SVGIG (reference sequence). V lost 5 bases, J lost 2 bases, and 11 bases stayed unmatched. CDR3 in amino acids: CAWGPRGGRAYNEQFF. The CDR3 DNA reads TGTGCCTGGGGCCCTCGGGGGGGACGAGCCTACAATGAGCAGTTCTTC.

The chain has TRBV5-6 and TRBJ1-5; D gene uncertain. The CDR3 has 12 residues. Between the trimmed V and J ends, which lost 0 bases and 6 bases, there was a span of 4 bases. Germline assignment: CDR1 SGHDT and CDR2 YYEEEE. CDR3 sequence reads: CASSLGSQPQHF. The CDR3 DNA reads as TGTGCCAGCAGCTTGGGGAGTCAGCCCCAGCATTTT.

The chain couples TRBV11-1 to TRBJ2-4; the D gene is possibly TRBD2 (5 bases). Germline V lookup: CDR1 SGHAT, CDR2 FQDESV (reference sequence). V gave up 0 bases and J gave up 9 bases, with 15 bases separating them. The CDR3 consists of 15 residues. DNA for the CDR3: TGTGCCAGCAGCTTAGCCGGGGATACAGCACTCATTCAGTACTTC. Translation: CASSLAGDTALIQYF.

CDR3 residues: CASAETSGGTDTQYF. The DNA of the CDR3 is TGTGCCAGCGCTGAGACTAGCGGGGGCACAGATACGCAGTATTTT. This chain links TRBV19 with TRBJ2-3; 11 bases fit TRBD2. Germline V gene lookup returns CDR1 LNHDA and CDR2 SQIVND (reference sequence). The CDR3 is 15 residues long. J lost 1 base, V lost 9 bases, and 6 bases had no gene match.

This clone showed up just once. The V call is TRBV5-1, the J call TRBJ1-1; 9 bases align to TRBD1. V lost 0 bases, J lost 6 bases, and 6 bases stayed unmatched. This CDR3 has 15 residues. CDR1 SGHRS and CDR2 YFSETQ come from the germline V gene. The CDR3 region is CASSLGTGVRPEAFF. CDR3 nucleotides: TGCGCCAGCAGCTTGGGGACAGGGGTGCGGCCTGAAGCTTTCTTT.

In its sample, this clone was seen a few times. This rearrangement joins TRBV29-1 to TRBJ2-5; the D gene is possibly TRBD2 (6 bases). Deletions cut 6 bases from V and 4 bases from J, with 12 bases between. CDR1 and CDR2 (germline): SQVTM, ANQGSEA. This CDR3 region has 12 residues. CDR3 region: CSVESSGETQYF. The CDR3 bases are TGCAGCGTGGAAAGTAGCGGAGAGACCCAGTACTTC. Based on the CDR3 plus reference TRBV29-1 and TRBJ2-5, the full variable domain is SAVISQKPSRDICQRGTSLTIQCQVDSQVTMMFWYRQQPGQSLTLIATANQGSEATYESGFVIDKFPISRPNLTFSTLTVSNMSPEDSSIYLCSVESSGETQYFGPGTRLLVL.

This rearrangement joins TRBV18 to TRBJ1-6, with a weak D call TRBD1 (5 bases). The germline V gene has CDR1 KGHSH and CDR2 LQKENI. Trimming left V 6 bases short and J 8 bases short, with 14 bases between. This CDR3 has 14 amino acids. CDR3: CASSLAGKDSPLHF. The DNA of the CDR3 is TGTGCCAGCTCGCTGGCAGGGAAGGATTCACCCCTCCACTTT.

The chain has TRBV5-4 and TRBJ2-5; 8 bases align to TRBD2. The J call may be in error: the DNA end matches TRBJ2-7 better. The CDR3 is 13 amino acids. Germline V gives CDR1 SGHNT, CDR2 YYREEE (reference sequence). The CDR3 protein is CASSAGLEYEQYF. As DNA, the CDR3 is TGTGCCAGCAGCGCGGGACTAGAATACGAGCAGTACTTC.